This entry features one T cell receptor (beta chain) sequence. Its antigen is not identified. The data stem from a study of PD-1 blockade in classical Hodgkin lymphoma. Looking at the study overall: Nivolumab 3 mg/kg was given intravenously every 2 weeks. Whole-study findings and limits: Newly diagnosed patients were reported to exhibit reduced baseline TCR diversity relative to healthy donors. A significant rise in TCR diversity by C4D1 was seen for CD4+ but not CD8+ cells. Complete responders' diversity at baseline resembled that of newly diagnosed patients.

Data came from immunoSEQ multiplex PCR; TCRdb stores just in-frame clones and leaves some out. The sample shows tens of thousands of clones, nearly 90% of them seen only once. CDR3 length equals 12 residues. Germline CDR1 and CDR2: GTSNPN and SVGIG (reference sequence). V was shortened by 6 bases and J by 2 bases, with 10 bases between the two germline ends. Described time point: cycle 4 day 1 (C4D1), after five to seven weeks of nivolumab. After autologous stem cell transplantation all patients relapsed, and prior brentuximab vedotin exposure differed between cohorts. The sample in question was peripheral blood mononuclear cells (PBMCs), obtained before the fourth cycle of nivolumab. This TCR was sampled from a human donor with classical Hodgkin lymphoma. This chain connects TRBV30 to TRBJ1-2; D is possibly TRBD1 (6 bases). The CDR3 region is CACTGSNYGYTF. The CDR3 DNA follows: TGTGCCTGTACAGGGTCGAACTATGGCTACACCTTC.